This is a list of T cell receptor beta chains from one sample in a study of T cell repertoires in cytomegalovirus infection. TCRdb re-derived calls from the reads in MiXCR, one entry per CDR3 protein. The sample yields a few hundred thousand distinct CDR3 sequences, roughly 43% seen once. Which antigens these TCRs recognize remains unknown. Sequencing was performed on cultured PBMCs, taken from culture after CMV antigen stimulation. The receptors were gathered from a human donor in good health (CMV status not recorded). Some clones in this sample may be carry-over from other donors' samples. Both conserved end residues are part of each CDR3. Fields, in order: J gene, CDR3 length, D gene, clone size, V gene, CDR3 protein, CDR3 DNA. The D gene is left open where the match is weak. Clone size is shown for a subset of rows, as once, few, many or a class of expanded clone.

J: TRBJ2-3
length: 14
D: TRBD1
size: many
V: TRBV7-2
CDR3: CASSLGTGPDTQYF
DNA: TGTGCCAGCAGCTTAGGGACAGGGCCAGATACGCAGTATTTT

J: TRBJ1-5
length: 15
D: .
size: few
V: TRBV20-1
CDR3: CSARVWGEVNQPQHF
DNA: TGCAGTGCTAGAGTCTGGGGGGAGGTCAATCAGCCCCAGCATTTT

J: TRBJ2-3
length: 13
D: .
size: few
V: TRBV30
CDR3: CAWSLVRGDTQYF
DNA: TGTGCCTGGAGTTTGGTTCGGGGCGATACGCAGTATTTT

J: TRBJ2-3
length: 13
D: .
size: .
V: TRBV10-3
CDR3: CAISEREANTQYF
DNA: TGTGCCATCAGTGAGCGAGAGGCGAATACGCAGTATTTT

J: TRBJ2-1
length: 18
D: .
size: .
V: TRBV7-9
CDR3: CASSPRGTRILYLNEQFF
DNA: TGTGCCAGCAGCCCCAGAGGGACTCGGATCCTCTATCTCAATGAGCAGTTCTTC

J: TRBJ1-2
length: 18
D: TRBD1
size: once
V: TRBV6-5
CDR3: CASSYVWGDRGPDYGYTF
DNA: TGTGCCAGCAGTTACGTTTGGGGTGACAGGGGGCCGGACTATGGCTACACCTTC

J: TRBJ2-3
length: 14
D: TRBD2
size: few
V: TRBV7-9
CDR3: CASSRAGGRYTQYF
DNA: TGTGCCAGCAGCCGAGCGGGGGGGCGATATACGCAGTATTTT

J: TRBJ2-7
length: 12
D: .
size: many
V: TRBV7-2
CDR3: CASSLGYYEQYF
DNA: TGTGCCAGCAGCTTGGGTTATTACGAGCAGTACTTC

J: TRBJ2-3
length: 15
D: .
size: .
V: TRBV5-1
CDR3: CASSSPGVPADTQYF
DNA: TGCGCCAGCAGCAGCCCGGGAGTCCCCGCAGATACGCAGTATTTT

J: TRBJ1-2
length: 13
D: .
size: .
V: TRBV12-3/TRBV12-4
CDR3: CASSLTDYHGYTF
DNA: TGTGCCAGCAGCCTAACCGATTATCATGGCTACACCTTC

J: TRBJ2-2
length: 21
D: TRBD1
size: .
V: TRBV7-9
CDR3: CASSLRTGTGFENPYTGELFF
DNA: TGTGCCAGCAGCCTCCGGACCGGGACAGGGTTTGAGAACCCCTACACCGGGGAGCTGTTTTTT

J: TRBJ1-3
length: 14
D: .
size: few
V: TRBV7-9
CDR3: CASSHQGHGNTIYF
DNA: TGTGCCAGCAGCCATCAGGGGCACGGAAACACCATATATTTT

J: TRBJ2-7
length: 13
D: .
size: few
V: TRBV7-2
CDR3: CASSLAGGQKEYF
DNA: TGTGCCAGCAGCTTAGCGGGGGGACAGAAGGAGTACTTC

J: TRBJ2-1
length: 17
D: .
size: few
V: TRBV7-6
CDR3: CASSLYRAGRGYNEQFF
DNA: TGTGCCAGCAGCTTATATAGGGCGGGCCGGGGGTACAATGAGCAGTTCTTC

J: TRBJ2-3
length: 13
D: .
size: .
V: TRBV7-2
CDR3: CASSQTFTDTQYF
DNA: TGTGCCAGCAGCCAGACCTTCACAGATACGCAGTATTTT

J: TRBJ2-6
length: 17
D: .
size: few
V: TRBV7-8
CDR3: CASSPVTGRSGANVLTF
DNA: TGTGCCAGCAGCCCGGTGACAGGAAGGTCTGGGGCCAACGTCCTGACTTTC

J: TRBJ1-2
length: 14
D: .
size: few
V: TRBV7-9
CDR3: CASSRDSLNYGYTF
DNA: TGTGCCAGCAGCCGCGACAGCCTTAACTATGGCTACACCTTC

J: TRBJ2-1
length: 15
D: TRBD1
size: .
V: TRBV24-1
CDR3: CATSDLRTGRNEQFF
DNA: TGTGCCACCAGTGATTTAAGGACAGGGAGGAATGAGCAGTTCTTC

J: TRBJ1-1
length: 13
D: TRBD1
size: .
V: TRBV2
CDR3: CASREQGTTEAFF
DNA: TGTGCCAGCAGAGAACAGGGGACCACTGAAGCTTTCTTT

J: TRBJ2-1
length: 16
D: TRBD2
size: few
V: TRBV5-1
CDR3: CASRGIFSGGAVEQFF
DNA: TGCGCCAGCAGGGGAATATTTAGCGGGGGGGCCGTTGAGCAGTTCTTC

J: TRBJ2-7
length: 14
D: TRBD2
size: few
V: TRBV7-2
CDR3: CASSFAGGYYEQYF
DNA: TGTGCCAGCAGCTTTGCGGGAGGATACTACGAGCAGTACTTC

J: TRBJ1-2
length: 10
D: TRBD1
size: .
V: TRBV29-1
CDR3: CTTGDYGYTF
DNA: TGCACCACAGGGGACTATGGCTACACCTTC

J: TRBJ2-7
length: 12
D: .
size: few
V: TRBV12-3/TRBV12-4
CDR3: CASSPVHYEQYF
DNA: TGTGCCAGCAGTCCGGTCCACTACGAGCAGTACTTC

J: TRBJ2-3
length: 13
D: TRBD2
size: few
V: TRBV7-2
CDR3: CASSPSGRRAQYF
DNA: TGTGCCAGCAGCCCTAGCGGGAGGAGGGCGCAGTATTTT

J: TRBJ2-6
length: 16
D: TRBD1
size: .
V: TRBV28
CDR3: CASSGTVNSGANVLTF
DNA: TGTGCCAGCAGCGGGACAGTAAACTCTGGGGCCAACGTCCTGACTTTC

J: TRBJ2-3
length: 16
D: .
size: .
V: TRBV7-2
CDR3: CASSSVGGPSTDTQYF
DNA: TGTGCCAGCAGCTCAGTTGGGGGGCCAAGCACAGATACGCAGTATTTT

J: TRBJ1-1
length: 22
D: .
size: few
V: TRBV4-1
CDR3: CASSQPQNKWAEWGAWGTEAFF
DNA: TGCGCCAGCAGCCAACCCCAAAATAAATGGGCCGAATGGGGGGCATGGGGTACTGAAGCTTTCTTT

J: TRBJ2-7
length: 15
D: .
size: .
V: TRBV7-8
CDR3: CASSPAAGLSYEQYF
DNA: TGTGCCAGCAGCCCCGCCGCGGGTCTCTCCTACGAGCAGTACTTC

J: TRBJ1-2
length: 12
D: .
size: .
V: TRBV7-6
CDR3: CASSEDSYGYTF
DNA: TGTGCCAGCAGCGAGGACAGCTATGGCTACACCTTC

J: TRBJ2-1
length: 17
D: TRBD2
size: .
V: TRBV4-1
CDR3: CASSQESGLGFYNEQFF
DNA: TGCGCCAGCAGCCAAGAAAGCGGACTAGGGTTCTACAATGAGCAGTTCTTC

J: TRBJ2-1
length: 14
D: .
size: .
V: TRBV12-3/TRBV12-4
CDR3: CASALGLSYNEQFF
DNA: TGTGCCAGCGCCTTGGGTCTAAGCTACAATGAGCAGTTCTTC

J: TRBJ1-3
length: 16
D: TRBD1
size: .
V: TRBV11-2
CDR3: CASSLQGRGLGNTIYF
DNA: TGTGCCAGCAGCTTGCAGGGCAGGGGGCTTGGAAACACCATATATTTT

J: TRBJ1-2
length: 14
D: .
size: few
V: TRBV7-2
CDR3: CASSLEPVDYGYTF
DNA: TGTGCCAGCAGCTTAGAACCAGTGGACTATGGCTACACCTTC

J: TRBJ2-1
length: 15
D: TRBD2
size: .
V: TRBV12-3/TRBV12-4
CDR3: CASRPRDYSYNEQFF
DNA: TGTGCCAGCAGACCCCGGGACTACTCCTACAATGAGCAGTTCTTC

J: TRBJ1-2
length: 13
D: TRBD1
size: .
V: TRBV11-2
CDR3: CASSLTGFGGYTF
DNA: TGTGCCAGCAGCTTGACAGGGTTCGGCGGCTACACCTTC

J: TRBJ2-2
length: 14
D: .
size: .
V: TRBV27
CDR3: CASSPITNTGELFF
DNA: TGTGCCAGCAGTCCCATTACGAACACCGGGGAGCTGTTTTTT

J: TRBJ1-1
length: 16
D: .
size: .
V: TRBV2
CDR3: CASRITGALGDTEAFF
DNA: TGTGCCAGCAGAATAACCGGGGCCCTTGGGGACACTGAAGCTTTCTTT

J: TRBJ1-5
length: 16
D: .
size: .
V: TRBV4-3
CDR3: CASSQEAVQENQPQHF
DNA: TGCGCCAGCAGCCAAGAAGCTGTACAGGAAAATCAGCCCCAGCATTTT

J: TRBJ2-7
length: 16
D: .
size: .
V: TRBV7-2
CDR3: CASTLGETGGAYEQYF
DNA: TGTGCCAGCACCCTGGGGGAAACCGGCGGGGCCTACGAGCAGTACTTC

J: TRBJ1-2
length: 16
D: TRBD1
size: .
V: TRBV28
CDR3: CASSSPTGLGRYGYTF
DNA: TGTGCCAGCAGTTCCCCGACAGGGCTAGGGAGATATGGCTACACCTTC

J: TRBJ2-2
length: 11
D: .
size: .
V: TRBV12-3/TRBV12-4
CDR3: CASSFGGELFF
DNA: TGTGCCAGCAGTTTCGGCGGGGAGCTGTTTTTT

J: TRBJ2-1
length: 16
D: .
size: .
V: TRBV7-2
CDR3: CASISRPGAKVYEQFF
DNA: TGTGCCAGCATCTCGAGGCCGGGGGCAAAAGTATATGAGCAGTTCTTC

J: TRBJ1-2
length: 14
D: .
size: few
V: TRBV7-9
CDR3: CASSPRQLLSGYTF
DNA: TGTGCCAGCAGCCCCCGACAGCTGCTAAGTGGCTACACCTTC

J: TRBJ2-5
length: 15
D: .
size: .
V: TRBV4-1
CDR3: CASSQDPSWRETQYF
DNA: TGCGCCAGCAGCCAAGATCCTAGCTGGCGAGAGACCCAGTACTTC

J: TRBJ2-5
length: 14
D: .
size: once
V: TRBV7-6
CDR3: CASSLKGHQETQYF
DNA: TGTGCCAGCAGCTTAAAGGGCCACCAAGAGACCCAGTACTTC

J: TRBJ2-3
length: 17
D: TRBD2
size: .
V: TRBV6-2/TRBV6-3
CDR3: CASSYEGLAGGPDTQYF
DNA: TGTGCCAGCAGTTACGAGGGACTAGCGGGAGGGCCAGATACGCAGTATTTT

J: TRBJ1-2
length: 15
D: TRBD1
size: .
V: TRBV19
CDR3: CASTPGQGFGYGYTF
DNA: TGTGCCAGTACCCCCGGACAGGGTTTCGGCTATGGCTACACCTTC

J: TRBJ2-1
length: 14
D: .
size: few
V: TRBV4-2
CDR3: CASSQGGQYNEQFF
DNA: TGTGCCAGCAGCCAAGGCGGACAGTACAATGAGCAGTTCTTC

J: TRBJ1-5
length: 17
D: TRBD1
size: few
V: TRBV7-6
CDR3: CASSLGDRGTPIQPQHF
DNA: TGTGCCAGCAGCTTAGGAGACAGGGGAACCCCCATCCAGCCCCAGCATTTT

J: TRBJ2-5
length: 15
D: .
size: many
V: TRBV7-2
CDR3: CASSLQTLAGETQYF
DNA: TGTGCCAGCAGCCTCCAGACGCTCGCGGGAGAGACCCAGTACTTC

J: TRBJ2-1
length: 14
D: .
size: .
V: TRBV20-1
CDR3: CSAVERLLVNEQFF
DNA: TGCAGTGCCGTCGAGAGGCTGTTAGTCAATGAGCAGTTCTTC

J: TRBJ2-7
length: 14
D: .
size: .
V: TRBV19
CDR3: CASSPLGGSYEQYF
DNA: TGTGCCAGTAGTCCATTGGGGGGATCCTACGAGCAGTACTTC

J: TRBJ2-1
length: 14
D: TRBD2
size: many
V: TRBV7-2
CDR3: CASKSSGANNEQFF
DNA: TGTGCCAGCAAATCAAGCGGGGCAAACAATGAGCAGTTCTTC

J: TRBJ2-5
length: 14
D: .
size: .
V: TRBV6-5
CDR3: CASSRTWGQETQYF
DNA: TGTGCCAGCAGTCGGACTTGGGGCCAAGAGACCCAGTACTTC

J: TRBJ2-3
length: 14
D: .
size: .
V: TRBV11-2
CDR3: CASSSILGPRPQYF
DNA: TGTGCCAGCAGCTCCATATTGGGCCCACGGCCGCAGTATTTT

J: TRBJ2-1
length: 11
D: .
size: few
V: TRBV6-1
CDR3: CASERDNEQFF
DNA: TGTGCCAGCGAGAGGGACAATGAGCAGTTCTTC

J: TRBJ2-1
length: 16
D: TRBD2
size: few
V: TRBV12-3/TRBV12-4
CDR3: CASRPTWGAGAGEQFF
DNA: TGTGCCAGCAGGCCCACGTGGGGAGCGGGAGCAGGTGAGCAGTTCTTC